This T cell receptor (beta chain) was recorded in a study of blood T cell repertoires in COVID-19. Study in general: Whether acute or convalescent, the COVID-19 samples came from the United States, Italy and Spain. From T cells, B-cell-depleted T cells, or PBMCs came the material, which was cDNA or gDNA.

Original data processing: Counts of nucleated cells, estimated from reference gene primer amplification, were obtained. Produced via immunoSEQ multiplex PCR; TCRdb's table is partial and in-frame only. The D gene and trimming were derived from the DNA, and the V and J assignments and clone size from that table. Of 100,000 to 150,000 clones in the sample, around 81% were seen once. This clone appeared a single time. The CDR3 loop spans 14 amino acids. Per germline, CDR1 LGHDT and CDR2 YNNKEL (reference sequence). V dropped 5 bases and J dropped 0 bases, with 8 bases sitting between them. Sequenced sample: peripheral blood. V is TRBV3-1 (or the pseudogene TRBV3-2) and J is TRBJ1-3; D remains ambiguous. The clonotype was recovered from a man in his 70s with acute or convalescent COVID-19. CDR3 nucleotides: TGTGCCAGCAGCTCAAGGAGCTCTGGAAACACCATATATTTT. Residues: CASSSRSSGNTIYF.